Listed below are T cell receptor beta chains from one sample, sequenced in a study of T-cell reconstitution after alpha-beta-depleted transplantation in children. TCRdb recomputed calls from the PCR reads with MiXCR, one row per CDR3 protein. The repertoire holds over 150,000 distinct CDR3 sequences, 6.6% seen once, with more than 5.5% in the top ten. The specimen comprised PBMCs, sampled before TCRalphabeta/CD19-depleted stem cell transplant. The origin of the receptors is a boy younger than 10 with acute lymphoblastic leukemia, due to receive a stem cell transplant. Both conserved end residues are part of each CDR3. Fields, in order: CDR3 length, clone size, V gene, J gene, D gene, CDR3 protein, CDR3 DNA. The D gene is left open where the match is weak. Only part of the rows carry a size: once, few, many, or a class if the clone is expanded.

>11|many|TRBV9|TRBJ2-2|-
CASRTAGELFF
TGTGCCAGCCGGACGGCCGGGGAGCTGTTTTTT
>14|many|TRBV6-2/TRBV6-3|TRBJ2-7|-
CASRSALAIAEQYF
TGTGCCAGCAGATCGGCACTGGCAATAGCCGAGCAGTACTTC
>12|few|TRBV5-1|TRBJ2-7|-
CASSVPSAEQYF
TGCGCCAGCAGCGTGCCTTCGGCGGAGCAGTACTTC
>16|-|TRBV15|TRBJ1-1|-
CATSRNTLTVNTEAFF
TGTGCCACCAGCAGAAATACCTTAACGGTGAACACTGAAGCTTTCTTT
>17|many|TRBV20-1|TRBJ1-4|-
CSARDSQGLATNEKLFF
TGCAGTGCTAGAGATTCACAGGGATTGGCAACTAATGAAAAACTGTTTTTT
>13|many|TRBV28|TRBJ2-5|-
CASSLVGWETQYF
TGTGCCAGCAGTTTAGTCGGCTGGGAGACCCAGTACTTC
>15|-|TRBV6-2/TRBV6-3|TRBJ1-3|-
CASVVSGLGGNTIYF
TGTGCCAGCGTCGTCTCGGGACTCGGGGGAAACACCATATATTTT
>12|many|TRBV28|TRBJ2-1|-
CASSLAGYEQFF
TGTGCCAGCAGTTTAGCAGGGTATGAGCAGTTCTTC
>16|many|TRBV12-3/TRBV12-4|TRBJ2-2|-
CASSSVGRGNTGELFF
TGTGCCAGCAGTTCCGTCGGCCGGGGTAACACCGGGGAGCTGTTTTTT
>19|few|TRBV7-2|TRBJ2-5|TRBD2
CASSRRPTGLAGGTETQYF
TGTGCCAGCAGCCGCCGCCCCACAGGGCTAGCGGGGGGTACGGAGACCCAGTACTTC
>13|many|TRBV27|TRBJ2-7|-
CASSLWTGDEQYF
TGTGCCAGCAGTTTATGGACGGGGGACGAGCAGTACTTC
>17|few|TRBV2|TRBJ1-2|-
CASSEVRLGGANYGYTF
TGTGCCAGCAGTGAAGTACGGTTAGGGGGAGCTAACTATGGCTACACCTTC
>13|many|TRBV7-6|TRBJ1-1|-
CASSSGQNTEAFF
TGTGCCAGCAGCTCTGGACAGAACACTGAAGCTTTCTTT
>16|many|TRBV7-8|TRBJ2-6|TRBD1
CASSQTGGSGANVLTF
TGTGCCAGCAGCCAGACAGGGGGCTCTGGGGCCAACGTCCTGACTTTC
>14|few|TRBV7-8|TRBJ1-5|-
CASSPRWELGAQHF
TGTGCCAGCAGCCCGAGGTGGGAGTTGGGGGCCCAGCATTTT
>12|many|TRBV14|TRBJ1-1|-
CAARGSNTEAFF
TGTGCCGCCAGGGGTTCGAACACTGAAGCTTTCTTT
>15|-|TRBV5-1|TRBJ2-5|TRBD2
CASRSSGGAEETQYF
TGCGCCAGCAGGTCTAGCGGGGGGGCCGAGGAGACCCAGTACTTC
>15|few|TRBV6-2/TRBV6-3|TRBJ2-5|-
CASRLAEEYQETQYF
TGTGCCAGCAGATTAGCGGAAGAGTACCAAGAGACCCAGTACTTC
>18|many|TRBV6-5|TRBJ2-2|TRBD1
CASSYRKPTGSVTGELFF
TGTGCCAGCAGTTACCGTAAACCGACAGGGTCGGTCACCGGGGAGCTGTTTTTT
>11|many|TRBV28|TRBJ1-4|-
CASTGNEKLFF
TGTGCCAGCACAGGGAATGAAAAACTGTTTTTT
>15|many|TRBV6-2/TRBV6-3|TRBJ2-3|TRBD2
CASSPRLAGADTQYF
TGTGCCAGCAGTCCCCGACTAGCGGGAGCAGATACGCAGTATTTT
>13|many|TRBV19|TRBJ2-2|-
CASSTDEAGELFF
TGTGCCAGTAGTACTGACGAGGCCGGGGAGCTGTTTTTT
>11|many|TRBV11-2|TRBJ1-3|-
CANAAGNTIYF
TGTGCCAACGCCGCTGGAAACACCATATATTTT
>15|-|TRBV7-8|TRBJ1-2|-
CASSGVDGTPLGYTF
TGTGCCAGCAGCGGGGTCGACGGGACTCCCCTTGGCTACACCTTC
>20|few|TRBV5-1|TRBJ1-6|TRBD1
CASSLESGQSISPITSPLHF
TGCGCCAGCAGCTTGGAATCGGGACAGAGTATTTCTCCTATAACTTCACCCCTCCACTTT
>14|-|TRBV13|TRBJ2-5|-
CASSFGRDFETQYF
TGTGCCAGCAGCTTTGGCAGGGACTTTGAGACCCAGTACTTC
>15|many|TRBV29-1|TRBJ2-6|-
CSVVGGRSGANVLTF
TGCAGCGTTGTGGGGGGGCGATCTGGGGCCAACGTCCTGACTTTC
>14|many|TRBV10-2|TRBJ2-7|-
CASSEPGASYEQYF
TGCGCCAGCAGTGAGCCAGGGGCCAGCTACGAGCAGTACTTC
>17|many|TRBV9|TRBJ2-2|TRBD1
CASSVEPGGFDTGELFF
TGTGCCAGCAGCGTAGAGCCAGGGGGCTTCGACACCGGGGAGCTGTTTTTT
>15|many|TRBV28|TRBJ2-7|TRBD1
CASTSPRTGVYEQYF
TGTGCCAGCACCTCGCCTAGGACAGGGGTCTACGAGCAGTACTTC
>14|many|TRBV5-1|TRBJ2-3|-
CASRAGPSTDTQYF
TGCGCCAGTCGTGCGGGGCCTAGCACAGATACGCAGTATTTT
>12|-|TRBV28|TRBJ2-1|-
CASIEGTQGPFF
TGTGCCAGCATTGAAGGCACACAGGGTCCGTTCTTC
>16|-|TRBV6-5|TRBJ2-7|-
CASSYSKGTTVYEQYF
TGTGCCAGCAGTTACTCGAAGGGTACGACAGTCTACGAGCAGTACTTC
>12|many|TRBV20-1|TRBJ1-1|TRBD1
CSATTGGTEAFF
TGCAGTGCGACTACAGGGGGCACTGAAGCTTTCTTT
>14|few|TRBV4-3|TRBJ2-7|-
CASSRDSGYYEQYF
TGCGCCAGCAGCCGAGACAGCGGTTACTACGAGCAGTACTTC
>17|many|TRBV6-5|TRBJ2-1|-
CASSPNYMDSSYNEQFF
TGTGCCAGCAGCCCCAACTATATGGATAGCTCCTACAATGAGCAGTTCTTC
>14|many|TRBV28|TRBJ2-5|-
CASSVSLEQETQYF
TGTGCCAGCAGCGTCTCCCTGGAACAAGAGACCCAGTACTTC
>12|many|TRBV28|TRBJ1-2|-
CASSSPAVGYTF
TGTGCCAGCAGTTCGCCGGCAGTTGGCTACACCTTC
>16|-|TRBV5-6|TRBJ2-3|TRBD2
CASSLERDRSTDTQYF
TGTGCCAGCAGCTTAGAGCGGGACCGAAGCACAGATACGCAGTATTTT
>15|-|TRBV6-5|TRBJ1-3|TRBD1
CASRATGAAGNTIYF
TGTGCCAGCAGGGCTACAGGGGCGGCTGGAAACACCATATATTTT
>16|many|TRBV20-1|TRBJ2-7|-
CSANLLTRSEYYEQYF
TGCAGTGCTAACCTCCTTACTCGATCCGAATACTACGAGCAGTACTTC
>15|many|TRBV29-1|TRBJ2-5|-
CSVEDWADLKETQYF
TGCAGCGTTGAAGATTGGGCAGACCTAAAAGAGACCCAGTACTTC
>16|many|TRBV7-8|TRBJ2-3|-
CASSLLPGPSTDTQYF
TGTGCCAGCAGCCTACTCCCGGGACCTAGCACAGATACGCAGTATTTT
>12|many|TRBV12-3/TRBV12-4|TRBJ2-3|-
CASSLRGNTQYF
TGTGCCAGCAGTTTACGGGGTAATACGCAGTATTTT
>18|few|TRBV21-1|TRBJ2-7|-
CASSKEPGSGREFYEQYF
TGTGCCAGCAGCAAAGAGCCGGGTAGCGGGAGGGAATTCTACGAGCAGTACTTC